The 2 T cell receptor beta chains in this list originate from one sample, sequenced in a study of blood T cell repertoires in COVID-19. The assay was immunoSEQ multiplex PCR, and TCRdb's table has in-frame clones only and misses some. The repertoire holds some 260,000 clones, with more than 65% as singletons. Sequences were obtained from peripheral blood. These receptors all stem from a woman aged 18 to 35 with acute or convalescent COVID-19.

This clone was seen only a few times. The chain recombines TRBV30 with TRBJ2-3, with 13 bases aligning to TRBD2. Germline-derived CDR1 and CDR2 are GTSNPN and SVGIG (reference sequence). The V segment lost 8 bases and the J segment 2 bases; nucleotides outside the gene matches: 4. The CDR3 covers 14 residues. CDR3 in amino acids: CARGLAGLTDTQYF. DNA for the CDR3: TGTGCCCGGGGACTAGCGGGGCTCACAGATACGCAGTATTTT.

This chain joins TRBV18 and TRBJ2-1; TRBD2 aligns across 11 bases. Germline lookup yields CDR1 KGHSH and CDR2 LQKENI. CDR3 length equals 18 residues. With V trimmed by 6 bases and J by 6 bases, 16 bases remained unmatched. CDR3 in amino acids: CASSGTEILAGGTNEQFF. The CDR3 DNA is TGTGCCAGCTCCGGGACAGAGATCCTAGCGGGAGGAACCAATGAGCAGTTCTTC.